The sequence of this T cell receptor (beta chain) was determined in a study of blood T cell repertoires in COVID-19. Study-wide context: Collection of acute and convalescent COVID-19 samples took place in the United States, Italy and Spain.

The table came from immunoSEQ multiplex PCR; TCRdb's copy has only in-frame clones and leaves some out. The table has just over 50,000 clones, less than 90% seen once. V was shortened by 0 bases and J by 0 bases, with 11 bases between the two germline ends. The CDR3 spans 16 residues. The V gene's germline CDR1 is LGHNA and CDR2 YSLEER. This chain uses TRBV4-3 with TRBJ2-5, with D perhaps matching TRBD1 (6 bases). Input material: peripheral blood. The TCR comes from a human donor with active COVID-19. The donor label of this sample is uncertain. CDR3 amino acids: CASSQDVGGHQETQYF. The DNA for the CDR3 is TGCGCCAGCAGCCAAGATGTAGGGGGACACCAAGAGACCCAGTACTTC.